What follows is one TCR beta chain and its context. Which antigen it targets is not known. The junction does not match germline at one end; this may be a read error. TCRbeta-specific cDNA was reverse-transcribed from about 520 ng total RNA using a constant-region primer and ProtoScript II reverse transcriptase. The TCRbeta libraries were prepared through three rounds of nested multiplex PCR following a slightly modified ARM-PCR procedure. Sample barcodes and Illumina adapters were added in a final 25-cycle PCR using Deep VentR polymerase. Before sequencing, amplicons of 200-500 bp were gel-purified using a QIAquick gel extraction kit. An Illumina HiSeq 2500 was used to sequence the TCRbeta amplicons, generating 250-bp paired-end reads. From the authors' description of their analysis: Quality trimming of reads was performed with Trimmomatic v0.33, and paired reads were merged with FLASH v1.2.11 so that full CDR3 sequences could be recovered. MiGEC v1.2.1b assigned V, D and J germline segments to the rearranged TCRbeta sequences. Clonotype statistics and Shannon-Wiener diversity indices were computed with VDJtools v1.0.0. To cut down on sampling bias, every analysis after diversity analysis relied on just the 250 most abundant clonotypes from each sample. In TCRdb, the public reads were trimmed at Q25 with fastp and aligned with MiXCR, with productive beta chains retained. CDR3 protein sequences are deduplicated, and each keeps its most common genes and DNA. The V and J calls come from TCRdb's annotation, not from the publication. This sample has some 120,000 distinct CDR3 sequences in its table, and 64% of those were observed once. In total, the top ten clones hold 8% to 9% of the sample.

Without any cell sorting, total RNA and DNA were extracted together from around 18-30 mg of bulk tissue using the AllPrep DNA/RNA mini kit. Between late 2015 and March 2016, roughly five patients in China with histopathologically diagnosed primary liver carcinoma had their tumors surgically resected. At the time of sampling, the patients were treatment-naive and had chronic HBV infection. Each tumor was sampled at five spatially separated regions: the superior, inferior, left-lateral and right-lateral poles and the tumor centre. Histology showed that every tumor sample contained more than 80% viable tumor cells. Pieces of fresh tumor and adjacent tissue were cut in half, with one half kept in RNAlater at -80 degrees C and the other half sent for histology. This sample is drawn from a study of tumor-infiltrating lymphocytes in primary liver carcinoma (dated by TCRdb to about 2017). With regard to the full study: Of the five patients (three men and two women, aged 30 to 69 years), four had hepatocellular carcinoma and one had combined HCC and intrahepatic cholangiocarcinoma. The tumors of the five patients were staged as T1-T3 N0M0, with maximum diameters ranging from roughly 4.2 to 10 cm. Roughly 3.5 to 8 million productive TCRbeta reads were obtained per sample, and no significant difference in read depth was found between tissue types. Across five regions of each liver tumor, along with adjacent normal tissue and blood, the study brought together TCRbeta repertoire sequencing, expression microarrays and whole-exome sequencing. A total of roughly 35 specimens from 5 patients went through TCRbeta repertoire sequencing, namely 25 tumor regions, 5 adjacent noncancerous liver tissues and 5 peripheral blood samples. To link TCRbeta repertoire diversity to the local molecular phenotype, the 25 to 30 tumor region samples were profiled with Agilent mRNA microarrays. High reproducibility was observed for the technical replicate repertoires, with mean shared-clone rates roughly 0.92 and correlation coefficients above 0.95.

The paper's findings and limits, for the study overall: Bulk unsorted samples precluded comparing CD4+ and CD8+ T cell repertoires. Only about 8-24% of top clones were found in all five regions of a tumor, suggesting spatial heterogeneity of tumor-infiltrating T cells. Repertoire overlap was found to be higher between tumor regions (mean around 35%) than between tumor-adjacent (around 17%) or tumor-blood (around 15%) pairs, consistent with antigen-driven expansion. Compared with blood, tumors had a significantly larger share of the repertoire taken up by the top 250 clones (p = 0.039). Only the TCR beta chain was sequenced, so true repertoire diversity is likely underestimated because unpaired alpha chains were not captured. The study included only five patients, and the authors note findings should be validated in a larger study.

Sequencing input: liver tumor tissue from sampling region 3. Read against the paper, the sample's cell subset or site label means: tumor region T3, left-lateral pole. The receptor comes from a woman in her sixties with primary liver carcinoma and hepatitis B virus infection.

The CDR3 region has the sequence CVSSGGLRYNEQFF. DNA sequence: TGTGTCAGCAGCGGGGGACTGAGATACAATGAGCAGTTCTTC. The chain was built from TRBV28 and TRBJ2-1, with TRBD2 identical over 8 junction bases. Reading the germline V gene gives CDR1 MDHEN and CDR2 SYDVKM. The CDR3 starts with the cysteine, ends with the phenylalanine, and has 14 residues. CDR3 DNA only is kept here, 42 bases in frame from base 1.